The following is a T cell receptor (beta chain) sequence with its context. Authors' analysis steps: Reference gene primer amplification gave nucleated cell count estimates. Clones were sequenced by immunoSEQ multiplex PCR, and TCRdb holds only the in-frame ones, with some missing. V and J calls and clone size are given by that table; D and trimming were obtained from the DNA. The data contain 130,000 to 150,000 clones, around 81% of them seen just once; the ten biggest clones take up 10% to 15%. The data were obtained in a study of blood T cell repertoires in COVID-19. About the study: Nucleic acid was either cDNA or gDNA, and it came from T cells, B-cell-depleted T cells, or PBMCs.

Unmatched junction bases numbered 6, after V lost 7 bases and J lost 0 bases. From germline, CDR1 is LNHDA and CDR2 SQIVND (reference sequence). CDR3 size: 16 residues. The clonotype originates from a man in his fifties or sixties with active or convalescent COVID-19. The chain combines TRBV19 with TRBJ2-2, with 9 bases fitting TRBD2. Sequencing used peripheral blood. In nucleotides, the CDR3 is TGTGCCAGTAAGGGGGCTAGCGGGGCGAACACCGGGGAGCTGTTTTTT. Its translation: CASKGASGANTGELFF.